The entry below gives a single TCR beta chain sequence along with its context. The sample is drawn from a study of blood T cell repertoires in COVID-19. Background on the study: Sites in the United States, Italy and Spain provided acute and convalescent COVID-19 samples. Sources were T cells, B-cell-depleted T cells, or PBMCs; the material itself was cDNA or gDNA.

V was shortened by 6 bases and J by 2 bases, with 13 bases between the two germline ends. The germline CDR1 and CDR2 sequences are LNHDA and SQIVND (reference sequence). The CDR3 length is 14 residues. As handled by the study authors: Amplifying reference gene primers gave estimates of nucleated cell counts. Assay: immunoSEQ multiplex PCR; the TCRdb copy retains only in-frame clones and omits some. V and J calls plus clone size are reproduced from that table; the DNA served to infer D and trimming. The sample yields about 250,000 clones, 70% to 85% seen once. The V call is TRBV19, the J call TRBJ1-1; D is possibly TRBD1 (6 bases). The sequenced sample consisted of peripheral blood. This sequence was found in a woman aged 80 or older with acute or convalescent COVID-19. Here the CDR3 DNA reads TGTGCCAGTAGCCCGGACAGCCCAAACACTGAAGCTTTCTTT. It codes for CASSPDSPNTEAFF.